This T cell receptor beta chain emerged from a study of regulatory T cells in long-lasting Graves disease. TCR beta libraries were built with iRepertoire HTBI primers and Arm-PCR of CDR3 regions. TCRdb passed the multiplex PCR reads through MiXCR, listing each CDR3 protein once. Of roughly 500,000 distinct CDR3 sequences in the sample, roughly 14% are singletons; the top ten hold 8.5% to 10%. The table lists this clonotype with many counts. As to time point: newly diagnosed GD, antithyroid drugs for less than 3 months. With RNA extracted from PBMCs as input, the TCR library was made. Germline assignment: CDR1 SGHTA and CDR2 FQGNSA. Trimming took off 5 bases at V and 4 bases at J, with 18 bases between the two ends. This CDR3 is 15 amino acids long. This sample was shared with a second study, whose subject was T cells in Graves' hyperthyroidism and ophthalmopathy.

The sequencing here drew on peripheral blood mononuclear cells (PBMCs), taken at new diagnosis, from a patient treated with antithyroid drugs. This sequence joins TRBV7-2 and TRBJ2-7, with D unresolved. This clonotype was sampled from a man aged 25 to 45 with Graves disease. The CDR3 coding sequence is TGTGCCAGCAGCGCACGCCCCGGTTTAGCTTACGAGCAGTACTTC. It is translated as CASSARPGLAYEQYF.